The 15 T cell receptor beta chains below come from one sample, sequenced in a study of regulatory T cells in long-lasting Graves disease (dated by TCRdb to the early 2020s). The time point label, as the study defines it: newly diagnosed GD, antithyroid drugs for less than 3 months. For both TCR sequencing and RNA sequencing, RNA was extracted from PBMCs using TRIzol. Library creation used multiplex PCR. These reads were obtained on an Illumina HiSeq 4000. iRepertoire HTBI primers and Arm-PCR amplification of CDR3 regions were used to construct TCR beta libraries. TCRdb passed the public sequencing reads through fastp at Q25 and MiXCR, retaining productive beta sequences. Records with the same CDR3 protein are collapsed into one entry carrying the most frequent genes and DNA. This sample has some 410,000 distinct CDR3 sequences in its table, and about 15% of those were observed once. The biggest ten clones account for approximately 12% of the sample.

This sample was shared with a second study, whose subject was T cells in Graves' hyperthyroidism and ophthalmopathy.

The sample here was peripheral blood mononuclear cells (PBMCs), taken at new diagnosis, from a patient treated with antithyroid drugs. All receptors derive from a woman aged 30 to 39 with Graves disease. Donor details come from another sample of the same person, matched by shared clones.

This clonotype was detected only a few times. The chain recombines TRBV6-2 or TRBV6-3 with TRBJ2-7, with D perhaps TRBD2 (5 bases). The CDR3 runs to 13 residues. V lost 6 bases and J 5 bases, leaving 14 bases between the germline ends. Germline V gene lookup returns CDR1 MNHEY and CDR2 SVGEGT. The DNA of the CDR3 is TGTGCCAGCAGCTTACCGGGGTCCCACGAGCAGTACTTC. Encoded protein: CASSLPGSHEQYF.

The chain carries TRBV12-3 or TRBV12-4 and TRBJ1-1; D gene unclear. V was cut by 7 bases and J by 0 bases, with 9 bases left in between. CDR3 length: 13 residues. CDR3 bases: TGTGCCAGCACCGGGGAGCTGAACACTGAAGCTTTCTTT. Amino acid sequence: CASTGELNTEAFF.

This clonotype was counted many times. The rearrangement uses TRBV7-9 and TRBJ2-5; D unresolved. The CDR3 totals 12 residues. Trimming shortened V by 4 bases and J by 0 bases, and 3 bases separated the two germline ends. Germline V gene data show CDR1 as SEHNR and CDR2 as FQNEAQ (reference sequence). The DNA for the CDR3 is TGTGCCAGCAGCTCGTACCAAGAGACCCAGTACTTC. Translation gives CASSSYQETQYF.

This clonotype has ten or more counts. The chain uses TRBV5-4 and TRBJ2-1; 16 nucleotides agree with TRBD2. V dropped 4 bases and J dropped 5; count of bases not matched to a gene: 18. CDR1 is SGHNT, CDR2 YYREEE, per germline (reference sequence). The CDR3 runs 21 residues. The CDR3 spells CASSPGLAGGRSRGGDNEQFF. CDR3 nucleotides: TGTGCCAGCAGCCCGGGACTAGCGGGAGGGCGGTCTCGGGGGGGGGACAATGAGCAGTTCTTC. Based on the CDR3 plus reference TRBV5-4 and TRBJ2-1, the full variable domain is ETGVTQSPTHLIKTRGQQVTLRCSSQSGHNTVSWYQQALGQGPQFIFQYYREEENGRGNFPPRFSGLQFPNYSSELNVNALELDDSALYLCASSPGLAGGRSRGGDNEQFFGPGTRLTVL.

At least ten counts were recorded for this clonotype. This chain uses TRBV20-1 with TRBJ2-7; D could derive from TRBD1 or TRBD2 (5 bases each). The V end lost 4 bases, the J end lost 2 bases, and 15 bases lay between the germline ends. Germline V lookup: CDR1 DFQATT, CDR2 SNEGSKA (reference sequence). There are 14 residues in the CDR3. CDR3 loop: CSAMLRDGTYEQYF. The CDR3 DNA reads TGCAGTGCTATGCTCCGGGACGGAACCTACGAGCAGTACTTC.

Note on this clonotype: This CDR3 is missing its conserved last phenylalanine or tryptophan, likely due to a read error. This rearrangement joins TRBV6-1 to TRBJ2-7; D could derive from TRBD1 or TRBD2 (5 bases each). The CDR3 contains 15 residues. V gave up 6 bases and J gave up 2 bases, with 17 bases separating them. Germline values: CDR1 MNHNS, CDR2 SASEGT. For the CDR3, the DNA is TGTGCCAGCAGCCCTAAGCCGGGACCCCCCTACGAGCAGTACCTC. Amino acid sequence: CASSPKPGPPYEQYL.

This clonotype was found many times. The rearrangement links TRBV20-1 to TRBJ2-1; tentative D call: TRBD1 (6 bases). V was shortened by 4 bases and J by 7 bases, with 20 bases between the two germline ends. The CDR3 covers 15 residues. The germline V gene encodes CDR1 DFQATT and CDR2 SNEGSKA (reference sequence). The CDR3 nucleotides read TGCAGTGCTATTGAGCTGGGGGCCTCAAGGAATGAGCAGTTCTTC. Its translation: CSAIELGASRNEQFF.

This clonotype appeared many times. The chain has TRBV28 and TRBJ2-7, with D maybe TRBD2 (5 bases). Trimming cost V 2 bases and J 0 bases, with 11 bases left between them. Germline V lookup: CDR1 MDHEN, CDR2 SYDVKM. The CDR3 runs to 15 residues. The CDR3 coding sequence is TGTGCCAGCAGTTTAGCGGGCTACAGCTCCTACGAGCAGTACTTC. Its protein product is CASSLAGYSSYEQYF. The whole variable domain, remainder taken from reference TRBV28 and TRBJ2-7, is DVKVTQSSRYLVKRTGEKVFLECVQDMDHENMFWYRQDPGLGLRLIYFSYDVKMKEKGDIPEGYSVSREKKERFSLILESASTNQTSMYLCASSLAGYSSYEQYFGPGTRLTVT.

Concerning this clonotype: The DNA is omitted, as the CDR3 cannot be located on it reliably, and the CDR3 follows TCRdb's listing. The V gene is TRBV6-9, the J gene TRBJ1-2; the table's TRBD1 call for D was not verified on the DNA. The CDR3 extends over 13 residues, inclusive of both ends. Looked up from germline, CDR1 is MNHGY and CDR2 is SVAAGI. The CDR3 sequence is CASSSSPPYGYTF.

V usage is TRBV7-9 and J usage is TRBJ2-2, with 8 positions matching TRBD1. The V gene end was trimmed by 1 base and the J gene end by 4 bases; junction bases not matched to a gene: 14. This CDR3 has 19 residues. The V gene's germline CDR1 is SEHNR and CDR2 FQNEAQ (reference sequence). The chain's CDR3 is CASSLDGRGPESLTGELFF. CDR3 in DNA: TGTGCCAGCAGCTTAGATGGCAGGGGGCCGGAGAGCCTCACCGGGGAGCTGTTTTTT.

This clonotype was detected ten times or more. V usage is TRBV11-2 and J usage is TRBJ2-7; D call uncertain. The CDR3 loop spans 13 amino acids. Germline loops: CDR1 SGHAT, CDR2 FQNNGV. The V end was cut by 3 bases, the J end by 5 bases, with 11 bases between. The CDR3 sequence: CASSLGSNDEQYF. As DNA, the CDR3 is TGTGCCAGCAGCTTGGGGTCTAACGACGAGCAGTACTTC. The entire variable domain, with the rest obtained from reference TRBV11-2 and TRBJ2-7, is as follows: EAGVAQSPRYKIIEKRQSVAFWCNPISGHATLYWYQQILGQGPKLLIQFQNNGVVDDSQLPKDRFSAERLKGVDSTLKIQPAKLEDSAVYLCASSLGSNDEQYFGPGTRLTVT.

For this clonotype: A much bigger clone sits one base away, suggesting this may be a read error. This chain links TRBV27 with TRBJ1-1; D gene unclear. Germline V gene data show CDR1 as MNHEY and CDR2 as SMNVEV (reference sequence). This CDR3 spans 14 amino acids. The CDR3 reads CASSLVRSSVEVFF. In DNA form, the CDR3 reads TGTGCCAGCAGTTTAGTCAGGAGCTCCGTGGAAGTTTTCTTT.

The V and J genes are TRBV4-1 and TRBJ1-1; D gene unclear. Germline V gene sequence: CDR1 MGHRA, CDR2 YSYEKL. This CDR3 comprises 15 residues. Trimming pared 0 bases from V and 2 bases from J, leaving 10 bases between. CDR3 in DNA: TGCGCCAGCAGCCAAGATAGTGGGGTAAACACTGAAGCTTTCTTT. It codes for CASSQDSGVNTEAFF.

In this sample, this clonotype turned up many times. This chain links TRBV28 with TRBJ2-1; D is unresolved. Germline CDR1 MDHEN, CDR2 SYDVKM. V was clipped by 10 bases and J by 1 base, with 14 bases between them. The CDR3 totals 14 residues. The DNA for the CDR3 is TGTGCCACCTCGGCTATGGGTTCCTACAATGAGCAGTTCTTC. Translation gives CATSAMGSYNEQFF.

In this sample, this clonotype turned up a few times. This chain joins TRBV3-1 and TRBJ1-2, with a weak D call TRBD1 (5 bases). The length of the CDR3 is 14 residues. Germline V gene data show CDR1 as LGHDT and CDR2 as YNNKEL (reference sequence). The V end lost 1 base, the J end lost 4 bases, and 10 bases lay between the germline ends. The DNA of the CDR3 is TGTGCCAGCAGCCAAGCCTCAGGGAGCTATGGCTACACCTTC. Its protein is CASSQASGSYGYTF.